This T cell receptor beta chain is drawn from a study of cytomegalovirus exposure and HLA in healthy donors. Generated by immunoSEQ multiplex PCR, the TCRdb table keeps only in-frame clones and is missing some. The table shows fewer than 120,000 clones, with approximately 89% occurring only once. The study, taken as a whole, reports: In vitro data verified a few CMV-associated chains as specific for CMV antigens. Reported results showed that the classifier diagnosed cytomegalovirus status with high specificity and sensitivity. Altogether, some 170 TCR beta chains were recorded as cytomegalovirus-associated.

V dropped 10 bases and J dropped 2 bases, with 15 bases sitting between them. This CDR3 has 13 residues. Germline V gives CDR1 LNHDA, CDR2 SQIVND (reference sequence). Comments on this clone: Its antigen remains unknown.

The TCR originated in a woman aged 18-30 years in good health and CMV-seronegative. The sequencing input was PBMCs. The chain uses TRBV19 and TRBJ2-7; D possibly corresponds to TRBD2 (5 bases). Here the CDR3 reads CATRGAITYEQYF. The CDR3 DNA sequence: TGTGCCACCCGGGGAGCGATAACCTACGAGCAGTACTTC.